Listed below are T cell receptor beta chains from one sample, sequenced in a study of beta chain features in type 1 diabetes. Assay used: immunoSEQ multiplex PCR; TCRdb lists only in-frame clones, some missing. The data show 95,000 to 150,000 clones, around 17% seen once. Sequencing input: central memory CD4+ T cells from blood. The receptor set was obtained from a man aged 25-45 years with type 1 diabetes. CDR3s include the opening cysteine and the closing phenylalanine or tryptophan. D genes are given only for firm matches. Clone size, where shown, is once, few, many, or a class for clones that have expanded.

>.|TRBJ2-6|TRBV14|.|13
CASSQTGANVLTF
TGTGCCAGCAGCCAAACTGGGGCCAACGTCCTGACTTTC
>.|TRBJ2-5|TRBV11-3|.|13
CASSFQGRETQYF
TGTGCCAGCAGCTTCCAAGGGAGGGAGACCCAGTACTTC
>TRBD1|TRBJ2-7|TRBV7-2|many|17
CASSLAMLGQGAYEQYF
TGTGCCAGCAGCTTAGCCATGCTTGGTCAGGGGGCCTACGAGCAGTACTTC
>.|TRBJ2-1|TRBV19|.|11
CASGTGNEQFF
TGTGCCAGTGGGACGGGGAATGAGCAGTTCTTC
>.|TRBJ2-7|TRBV29-1|.|10
CSVPGAEQYF
TGCAGCGTCCCGGGGGCCGAGCAGTACTTC
>.|TRBJ1-6|TRBV6-6|.|16
CASSSMGSSYNSPLHF
TGTGCCAGCAGTTCCATGGGGAGCTCCTATAATTCACCCCTCCACTTT
>.|TRBJ1-6|TRBV4-2|.|16
CASSQEARVGESPLHF
TGTGCCAGCAGCCAAGAAGCCAGGGTGGGGGAGTCACCCCTCCACTTT
>TRBD1|TRBJ1-5|TRBV9|few|15
CASSAGQGSDQPQHF
TGTGCCAGCAGCGCCGGACAGGGGAGCGATCAGCCCCAGCATTTT
>TRBD2|TRBJ2-3|TRBV30|many|14
CAWIRTSGSDTQYF
TGTGCCTGGATACGGACTAGCGGCTCAGATACGCAGTATTTT
>.|TRBJ1-6|TRBV7-2|.|11
CASSFDSPLHF
TGTGCCAGCAGCTTTGATTCACCCCTCCACTTT
>TRBD1|TRBJ1-2|TRBV27|few|13
CASRTDRGYGYTF
TGTGCCAGCAGGACCGACAGGGGCTATGGCTACACCTTC